These 21 T cell receptor beta chains came from one sample sequenced in a study of spatial heterogeneity in lung cancer. Notes on the study in general: Expanded alpha and beta TCR counts within tumors tracked tumor mutation counts.

Their cognate antigens are unknown. This sample's time point: sample taken at primary tumor resection. One entry per CDR3 protein, called by TCRdb with MiXCR from the 5' RACE reads. The sample carries around 3,600 distinct CDR3 sequences, about 15% recorded once. Specimen: lung tumor tissue, collected at surgery. The receptors were gathered from a female donor with early-stage non-small cell lung cancer.

This clonotype was counted many times. Because the library targeted alpha chains, this beta chain is an off-target read whose size means little. This chain joins TRBV28 and TRBJ1-4; no definite D call. The germline V gene encodes CDR1 MDHEN and CDR2 SYDVKM. Trimming shortened V by 5 bases and J by 5 bases, and 18 bases separated the two germline ends. CDR3 size: 16 residues. The CDR3 loop reads CASSPYLAAPNEKLFF. CDR3 DNA sequence: TGTGCCAGCAGTCCATACCTTGCTGCCCCGAATGAAAAACTGTTTTTT.

As for this clonotype: This beta chain lies outside the target of a library built for alpha chains; its clone size means little. The chain joins TRBV29-1 to TRBJ1-1, with D possibly being TRBD1 (6 bases). V was cut by 0 bases and J by 8 bases, with 16 bases left in between. Germline assignment: CDR1 SQVTM and CDR2 ANQGSEA. There are 14 residues in the CDR3. The CDR3 DNA reads as TGCAGCGTTGAAGATTCGGGCAGGGGCTGGGAAGCTTTCTTT. This translates into CSVEDSGRGWEAFF.

This clonotype was recorded many times. Since the library was made to target alpha chains, this beta chain is a stray read and its abundance is not meaningful. The J gene is TRBJ2-3, the V gene TRBV20-1; 10 nucleotides agree with TRBD2. Trimming at V came to 3 bases and at J to 1 base, leaving 1 base not matched to a gene. This CDR3 is built from 14 residues. The germline V gene has CDR1 DFQATT and CDR2 SNEGSKA (reference sequence). The CDR3 DNA follows: TGCAGTGCTAGGGGGACTAGCGGCACAGATACGCAGTATTTT. Protein: CSARGTSGTDTQYF.

On this clonotype: Little can be read into the size of this beta chain, an off-target read in a library designed for alpha chains. The gene calls are TRBV7-9 and TRBJ2-3; D is uncertain. The V end was cut by 1 base, the J end by 5 bases, with 4 bases between. Germline V lookup: CDR1 SEHNR, CDR2 FQNEAQ (reference sequence). The CDR3 length is 12 residues. CDR3: CASSLVRDTQYF. The CDR3 DNA follows: TGTGCCAGCAGCTTAGTAAGAGATACGCAGTATTTT.

Of note for this clonotype: This beta chain lies outside the target of a library built for alpha chains; its clone size means little. This rearrangement joins TRBV5-6 to TRBJ2-4, with 8 bases that match TRBD1. Germline V CDR1 and CDR2: SGHDT, YYEEEE. V lost 1 base to trimming and J lost 8 bases; unmatched junction nucleotides: 5. The CDR3 has 14 amino acids. CDR3 nucleotides: TGTGCCAGCAGCTTGCCCCCGGGACAGGACATTCAGTACTTC. Its protein product is CASSLPPGQDIQYF.

This clonotype occurred many times. Because the library targeted alpha chains, this beta chain is an off-target read whose size means little. The rearrangement joins TRBV7-2 to TRBJ2-2; 8 nucleotides match TRBD2. This CDR3 is built from 20 residues. Trimming took 5 bases from V and 1 from J; bases not matched to a gene: 18. Germline lookup yields CDR1 SGHTA and CDR2 FQGNSA. The CDR3: CASSPRGGLRRGENTGELFF. Here the CDR3 DNA reads TGTGCCAGCAGCCCACGGGGGGGGTTACGGCGCGGAGAGAACACCGGGGAGCTGTTTTTT.

This clonotype is classed as medium-sized (0.01 to 0.1%). The library was designed around alpha chains, so this beta chain is a stray read whose abundance carries little weight. The chain joins TRBV5-1 to TRBJ1-4; 7 bases fit TRBD1. V gave up 2 bases and J gave up 0 bases; unmatched junction bases: 10. CDR1 and CDR2 (germline): SGHRS, YFSETQ. The CDR3 loop spans 18 amino acids. CDR3 nucleotide sequence: TGCGCCAGCAGCTTCGGAGGGACAGTGGGATCAACTAATGAAAAACTGTTTTTT. Translating it yields CASSFGGTVGSTNEKLFF.

This clonotype was counted at least ten times. This beta chain turned up in a library designed for alpha chains; as an off-target read, its abundance says little. The chain joins TRBV28 to TRBJ2-5, with D tentatively TRBD2 (5 bases). Looked up from germline, CDR1 is MDHEN and CDR2 is SYDVKM. Deletions cut 5 bases from V and 5 bases from J, with 21 bases between. This CDR3 is built from 16 residues. DNA for the CDR3: TGTGCCAGCAGTCCGACGCTACCGGTCAAGCGGGAGACCCAGTACTTC. Residues: CASSPTLPVKRETQYF.

In its sample, this clonotype ranks as medium-sized. This beta chain slipped into a library made for alpha chains as a stray read, so its size is not meaningful. The V call is TRBV7-2, the J call TRBJ1-5; 12 bases agree with TRBD1. Trimming removed 2 bases from V and 3 bases from J; junction bases left unmatched: 5. Germline assignment: CDR1 SGHTA and CDR2 FQGNSA. The CDR3 consists of 17 residues. The CDR3 DNA reads TGTGCCAGCAGCTTAACCGGGACAGGGGGCTACAATCAGCCCCAGCATTTT. Its protein is CASSLTGTGGYNQPQHF.

The sample holds many counts of this clonotype. The library was designed around alpha chains, so this beta chain is a stray read whose abundance carries little weight. V gene TRBV28 combines with J gene TRBJ2-3, with D possibly being TRBD1 (5 bases). The CDR3 extends over 14 amino acids. Germline lookup yields CDR1 MDHEN and CDR2 SYDVKM. V was cut by 7 bases and J by 3 bases, with 14 bases left in between. CDR3 loop: CASIGAGGTDTQYF. CDR3 DNA: TGTGCCAGCATAGGGGCAGGCGGTACAGATACGCAGTATTTT.

Judged by abundance, this clonotype is medium-sized. This beta chain slipped into a library made for alpha chains as a stray read, so its size is not meaningful. This chain connects TRBV7-8 to TRBJ2-6, with TRBD2 matching over 8 bases. V was clipped by 5 bases and J by 3 bases; unmatched bases: 6. There are 16 residues in the CDR3. Germline loops: CDR1 SGHVS, CDR2 FQNEAQ. The CDR3 here is CASSREGPGGANVLTF. DNA for the CDR3: TGTGCCAGCAGCCGGGAGGGTCCCGGTGGGGCCAACGTCCTGACTTTC.

By frequency in the sample, this clonotype is medium-sized (0.01 to 0.1%). Found in a library prepared for alpha chains, this beta chain is an off-target read, and its abundance has little meaning. The genes are TRBV3-1 and TRBJ1-1; D not resolved. Germline CDR1 is LGHDT and CDR2 is YNNKEL (reference sequence). This CDR3 spans 12 amino acids. Trimming removed 0 bases from V and 10 bases from J, with 9 bases in between. The CDR3 spells CASSQEGRVAFF. The CDR3 DNA follows: TGTGCCAGCAGCCAAGAGGGAAGGGTAGCTTTCTTT.

This clonotype appeared a few times. Found in a library prepared for alpha chains, this beta chain is an off-target read, and its abundance has little meaning. In nucleotides, the CDR3 is TGTGCCATCACGGGGGAGTCTAGCACAGATACGCAGTATTTT. Translated, it gives CAITGESSTDTQYF. The J gene is TRBJ2-3, the V gene TRBV10-3; maybe TRBD2 (6 bases). Germline values: CDR1 ENHRY, CDR2 SYGVKD. V was pared by 7 bases and J by 0 bases, with 11 bases between. This CDR3 has 14 residues.

This clonotype showed up many times. Being off target in a library aimed at alpha chains, this beta chain has a size of little meaning. V gene TRBV3-1 combines with J gene TRBJ2-7, with D possibly TRBD2 on 5 matching bases. V lost 4 bases and J 3 bases, leaving 13 bases between the germline ends. This CDR3 has 14 residues. Germline CDR1 LGHDT, CDR2 YNNKEL (reference sequence). The CDR3 loop reads CASSPWGEGYEQYF. CDR3 bases: TGTGCCAGCAGCCCGTGGGGAGAGGGCTACGAGCAGTACTTC.

This clonotype counts as medium-sized. The library was built for alpha chains, so this beta chain is an off-target read and its size means little. This chain joins TRBV29-1 and TRBJ2-1; the D gene could be TRBD1 or TRBD2 (6 bases each). Germline CDR1 SQVTM, CDR2 ANQGSEA. V lost 4 bases and J lost 6, with 13 bases in between. There are 13 residues in the CDR3. CDR3 DNA sequence: TGCAGCGTTGGGCGGGAAGGGGGCAATGAGCAGTTCTTC. The encoded protein is CSVGREGGNEQFF.

Remarks on this clonotype: As an off-target read in a library built for alpha chains, this beta chain has a frequency of little significance. V is TRBV6-2 or TRBV6-3 and J is TRBJ2-2; D is undetermined. Germline CDR1 and CDR2: MNHEY and SVGEGT. V lost 4 bases and J lost 4, with 7 bases in between. The CDR3 contains 13 residues. CDR3 amino acids: CASSLSRTGELFF. The DNA of the CDR3 is TGTGCCAGCAGTTTATCCCGCACCGGGGAGCTGTTTTTT.

In its sample, this clonotype ranks as medium-sized. With the library built for alpha chains, this beta chain is off target and its frequency is not meaningful. The J gene is TRBJ2-7, the V gene TRBV5-4; 7 bases agree with TRBD2. J lost 4 bases, V lost 1 base, and 2 bases had no gene match. Germline assignment: CDR1 SGHNT and CDR2 YYREEE (reference sequence). This CDR3 contains 13 residues. This chain's CDR3 is CASSLIGRYEQYF. The CDR3 DNA is TGTGCCAGCAGCTTGATCGGGAGGTACGAGCAGTACTTC.

This clonotype was seen more than once but under ten times. This beta chain slipped into a library made for alpha chains as a stray read, so its size is not meaningful. The chain joins TRBV7-6 to TRBJ2-5; D is perhaps TRBD1 (5 bases). CDR3 length: 16 residues. The V end was cut by 1 base, the J end by 4 bases, with 16 bases between. From germline, CDR1 is SGHVS and CDR2 FNYEAQ. CDR3 DNA sequence: TGTGCCAGCAGCTTAGGGAGCCCAGGGATCGGAGAGACCCAGTACTTC. Residues: CASSLGSPGIGETQYF.

This clonotype was counted many times. For a library built for alpha chains, this beta chain is a stray read; little rests on its size. V and J are TRBV12-3 or TRBV12-4 and TRBJ2-3, with D unresolved. The V gene lost 4 bases and the J gene lost 0 bases, with 8 bases spanning the gap. This CDR3 region has 14 residues. The CDR3 loop is CASSSGVSTDTQYF. The CDR3 DNA is TGTGCCAGCAGTTCCGGTGTAAGCACAGATACGCAGTATTTT.

This clonotype is large (0.1 to 1%) by share. Little can be read into the size of this beta chain, an off-target read in a library designed for alpha chains. The rearrangement uses TRBV7-6 and TRBJ2-7, with D uncertain. The CDR3 length is 13 residues. V was clipped by 5 bases and J by 3 bases, with 11 bases between them. Germline CDR1 reads SGHVS; CDR2 reads FNYEAQ. CDR3 nucleotide sequence: TGTGCCAGCAGCCCTGGGCCGAACTACGAGCAGTACTTC. This codes for CASSPGPNYEQYF.

This clonotype appeared a few times. Because the library targeted alpha chains, this beta chain is an off-target read whose size means little. The chain employs TRBV10-2 and TRBJ1-5, with a tentative D call TRBD1 (5 bases). The CDR3 loop spans 17 amino acids. Germline CDR1 and CDR2: WSHSY and SAAADI. The V end was cut by 0 bases, the J end by 3 bases, with 15 bases between. Written as DNA, the CDR3 is TGCGCCAGCAGTGAGTCGCCCTATCGACAGCCCAATCAGCCCCAGCATTTT. It translates to CASSESPYRQPNQPQHF.